The sequence of this T cell receptor beta chain was determined in a study of T cell repertoires in cytomegalovirus infection. Across the study: CMV infection plus the matching HLA type was flagged by public TCR beta signatures.

TCRdb re-called the reads through MiXCR, storing one row per CDR3 protein. The data hold some 120,000 distinct CDR3 sequences, with roughly 9.1% observed a single time. Study-wide findings and caveats: The ex vivo response showed dominance by HLA-C-restricted CMV-specific TCR beta clonotypes.

CDR3 length: 16 amino acids. The V gene's germline CDR1 is SGHTA and CDR2 FQGNSA. V shed 1 base, J shed 4 bases, and the junction held 5 bases outside the gene matches. This clonotype was seen at least ten times. Antigen specificity is unknown. The chain recombines TRBV7-2 with TRBJ2-3; TRBD1 agrees at 10 bases. This clonotype was obtained from a human donor in good health (CMV status not recorded). Some clones in this sample may be carry-over from other donors' samples. Sequencing input: PBMCs, sequenced either directly or after in vitro stimulation (not recorded which). DNA for the CDR3: TGTGCCAGCAGCTTAGTAGGGACAGGGGATCCAGATACGCAGTATTTT. This encodes CASSLVGTGDPDTQYF.